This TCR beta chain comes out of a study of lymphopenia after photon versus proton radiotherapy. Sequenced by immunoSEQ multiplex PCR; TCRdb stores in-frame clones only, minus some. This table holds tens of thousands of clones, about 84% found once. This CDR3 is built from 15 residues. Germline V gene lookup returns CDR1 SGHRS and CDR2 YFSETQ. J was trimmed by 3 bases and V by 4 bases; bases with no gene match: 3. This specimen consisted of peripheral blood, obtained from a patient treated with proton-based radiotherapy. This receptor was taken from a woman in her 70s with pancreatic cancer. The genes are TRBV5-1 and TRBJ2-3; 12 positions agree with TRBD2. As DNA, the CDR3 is TGCGCCAGCAGCCGCGGACTAGCGGGAACAGATACGCAGTATTTT. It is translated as CASSRGLAGTDTQYF.